These 26 T cell receptor beta chains were all obtained from the same sample, sequenced in a study of blood T cells in healthy people across ages. Combining a sample-barcoded 5' primer with a J-beta primer mix, a second PCR ran for roughly 7 to 12 cycles. From the 5' RACE reads, TCRdb called clonotypes with MiXCR, one entry per CDR3 protein. The table includes some 750,000 distinct CDR3 sequences, 22% detected once. Sequencing was done on a sample of blood. The receptors were sampled from a man aged 65 to 85 in good health.

The chain recombines TRBV12-3 or TRBV12-4 with TRBJ1-4, with TRBD1 identical over 10 bases. The CDR3 sequence is 14 residues long. V was pared by 6 bases and J by 8 bases, with 6 bases of the junction left unmatched. For the CDR3, the DNA is TGTGCCAGCAGCACCGGGACAGGGGCCGAAAAACTGTTTTTT. It yields the protein CASSTGTGAEKLFF.

This clonotype has only a few counts. The gene calls are TRBV7-2 and TRBJ1-2; no clear D gene. Trimming pared 1 base from V and 4 bases from J, leaving 10 bases between. This CDR3 has 14 amino acids. The germline V gene encodes CDR1 SGHTA and CDR2 FQGNSA. The CDR3 reads CASSLVEGTYGYTF. CDR3 bases: TGTGCCAGCAGCTTAGTCGAGGGCACCTATGGCTACACCTTC.

The V gene is TRBV7-8, the J gene TRBJ2-2, with D unclear. Germline V gives CDR1 SGHVS, CDR2 FQNEAQ. The CDR3 runs 12 residues. V was pared by 2 bases and J by 7 bases, with 5 bases between. This CDR3 is CASSLFIGELFF. The CDR3 DNA follows: TGTGCCAGCAGCTTATTTATCGGGGAGCTGTTTTTT.

This clonotype has only a few counts. The rearrangement joins TRBV3-1 to TRBJ2-5; D perhaps matches TRBD1 (6 bases). With the DNA end fitting TRBJ2-7 better, the J assignment may be wrong. CDR1 LGHDT and CDR2 YNNKEL come from the germline V gene (reference sequence). This CDR3 contains 13 residues. This chain's CDR3 is CASSQWLGGEQYV. The CDR3 DNA sequence: TGTGCCAGCAGCCAATGGCTAGGGGGCGAGCAGTACGTC.

This clonotype has only a few counts. The V and J genes are TRBV6-6 and TRBJ1-3; 8 bases are a match to TRBD1. There are 14 residues in the CDR3. Germline assignment: CDR1 MNHNY and CDR2 SVGAGI (reference sequence). With 5 bases clipped from V and 7 bases from J, the junction kept 7 bases outside the gene matches. The CDR3 nucleotides are TGTGCCAGCAGTACCACGGACAGGGCCAACACCATATATTTT. The encoded protein is CASSTTDRANTIYF.

The chain recombines TRBV20-1 with TRBJ2-3, with unresolved D. CDR3 size: 13 residues. CDR1 is DFQATT and CDR2 is SNEGSKA in the germline V gene (reference sequence). Trimming took off 5 bases at V and 4 bases at J, with 13 bases between the two ends. CDR3 sequence: CSAPGPTADTQYF. The CDR3 DNA is TGCAGTGCTCCGGGCCCGACGGCAGATACGCAGTATTTT.

The V and J genes are TRBV5-8 and TRBJ2-7; no clear D. Germline V lookup: CDR1 SGHTS, CDR2 YDEGEE. V was trimmed by 5 bases and J by 2 bases, leaving 14 bases between them. This CDR3 has 14 residues. The chain's CDR3 is CASRAGLSPYEQYF. The CDR3 nucleotides read TGTGCCAGCAGGGCTGGGCTTAGCCCCTACGAGCAGTACTTC.

In its sample, this clonotype was seen many times. This chain uses TRBV24-1 with TRBJ2-1, with TRBD2 identical over 8 bases. V trimming: 3 bases; J trimming: 5 bases; junction bases outside the gene matches: 14. Germline loops: CDR1 KGHDR, CDR2 SFDVKD. The CDR3 runs to 18 residues. The CDR3 region is CATSDPRELAGGDNEQFF. Here the CDR3 DNA reads TGTGCCACCAGTGATCCACGAGAGCTTGCGGGGGGTGACAATGAGCAGTTCTTC.

The V call is TRBV29-1, the J call TRBJ2-5; D might be TRBD2 (5 bases). V was clipped by 6 bases and J by 6 bases, with 17 bases between them. This CDR3 spans 13 amino acids. Germline V gene lookup returns CDR1 SQVTM and CDR2 ANQGSEA. The CDR3 is CSVRGRVTKTQYF. The CDR3, as DNA: TGCAGCGTAAGAGGGCGGGTTACGAAGACCCAGTACTTC.

This clonotype has only a few counts. The rearrangement links TRBV5-1 to TRBJ2-4, with D perhaps matching TRBD1 (5 bases). Per germline, CDR1 SGHRS and CDR2 YFSETQ. V was clipped by 0 bases and J by 3 bases, with 13 bases between them. CDR3 length: 16 amino acids. CDR3 residues: CASSLEGLESKNIQYF. The CDR3 nucleotides are TGCGCCAGCAGCTTGGAGGGGCTTGAGAGCAAAAACATTCAGTACTTC.

The chain recombines TRBV6-5 with TRBJ2-3; 12 nucleotides match TRBD2. The trim removed 6 bases at V and 2 bases at J, leaving 6 bases unmatched. The CDR3 is 16 residues long. CDR1 is MNHEY and CDR2 is SVGAGI in the germline V gene. In DNA form, the CDR3 reads TGTGCCAGCAGGACTAGCGGGAGACCCCCCACAGATACGCAGTATTTT. This codes for CASRTSGRPPTDTQYF.

The chain combines TRBV6-1 with TRBJ1-6; 7 bases line up with TRBD1. Germline V gives CDR1 MNHNS, CDR2 SASEGT. CDR3 length equals 15 residues. Germline trimming cut 6 bases from V and 5 bases from J; bases unmatched to any gene: 7. The CDR3 spells CASSPRDRDNSPLHF. In DNA form, the CDR3 reads TGTGCCAGCAGCCCCCGGGACAGAGATAATTCACCCCTCCACTTT.

This clonotype was found a few times. The V gene is TRBV5-4, the J gene TRBJ2-5; TRBD1 matches 7 bases. The CDR3 covers 15 residues. J was trimmed by 5 bases and V by 0 bases; bases with no gene match: 7. CDR1 SGHNT and CDR2 YYREEE come from the germline V gene (reference sequence). Here the CDR3 reads CASSLATGDGETQYF. The CDR3 nucleotides read TGTGCCAGCAGCTTGGCCACAGGGGATGGGGAGACCCAGTACTTC.

This clonotype has only a few counts. J is TRBJ2-2 and V is TRBV5-1; D possibly corresponds to TRBD1 (5 bases). Germline V lookup: CDR1 SGHRS, CDR2 YFSETQ. Trimming took off 1 base at V and 6 bases at J, with 16 bases between the two ends. The CDR3 runs to 16 residues. The chain's CDR3 is CASSLRGGNGAGELFF. The CDR3 DNA reads TGCGCCAGCAGCTTGAGGGGTGGAAATGGGGCCGGGGAGCTGTTTTTT. The variable domain in full, with the rest retrieved from reference TRBV5-1 and TRBJ2-2, is KAGVTQTPRYLIKTRGQQVTLSCSPISGHRSVSWYQQTPGQGLQFLFEYFSETQRNKGNFPGRFSGRQFSNSRSEMNVSTLELGDSALYLCASSLRGGNGAGELFFGEGSRLTVL.

The chain joins TRBV5-1 to TRBJ2-5; 7 bases line up with TRBD2. The CDR3 is 15 residues long. Trimming at V came to 3 bases and at J to 4 bases, leaving 9 bases not matched to a gene. Germline assignment: CDR1 SGHRS and CDR2 YFSETQ. CDR3 nucleotides: TGCGCCAGCAGCTCACGGGGGACTAAATCAGAGACCCAGTACTTC. This codes for CASSSRGTKSETQYF.

CDR3 in amino acids: CASSLGWGQTENTGELFF. CDR3 nucleotides: TGTGCCAGCAGCTTGGGGTGGGGACAGACTGAGAACACCGGGGAGCTGTTTTTT. The V and J genes are TRBV5-4 and TRBJ2-2, with 7 bases matching TRBD1. Germline CDR1 reads SGHNT; CDR2 reads YYREEE (reference sequence). Trimming cost V 0 bases and J 1 base; bases outside gene matches: 9. The length of the CDR3 is 18 residues.

The chain has TRBV29-1 and TRBJ2-5; TRBD1 might be the D (6 bases). CDR1 and CDR2 (germline): SQVTM, ANQGSEA. Deletions cut 2 bases from V and 5 bases from J, with 12 bases between. This CDR3 comprises 13 residues. The CDR3 DNA is TGCAGCGTTGAAAAACAGGGTCTCGAGACCCAGTACTTC. Protein sequence: CSVEKQGLETQYF. Full variable domain (outside the CDR3, taken from reference TRBV29-1 and TRBJ2-5): SAVISQKPSRDICQRGTSLTIQCQVDSQVTMMFWYRQQPGQSLTLIATANQGSEATYESGFVIDKFPISRPNLTFSTLTVSNMSPEDSSIYLCSVEKQGLETQYFGPGTRLLVL.

This clonotype appeared once. The chain employs TRBV15 and TRBJ2-1; TRBD1 matches at 12 bases. Losses at the gene ends were 0 bases for V and 9 bases for J; bases not matched to a gene: 6. The CDR3 totals 16 residues. Germline lookup yields CDR1 LNHNV and CDR2 YYDKDF (reference sequence). CDR3 amino acids: CATSREWGQGATEQFF. CDR3 nucleotides: TGTGCCACCAGCAGAGAGTGGGGACAGGGGGCAACTGAGCAGTTCTTC.

This clonotype was detected a few times. The J gene is TRBJ1-4, the V gene TRBV7-7, with a possible D match to TRBD1 (6 bases). V dropped 5 bases and J dropped 7 bases, with 17 bases sitting between them. In germline, CDR1 is SSHAT, CDR2 FNYEAQ (reference sequence). CDR3 size: 15 residues. CDR3 in amino acids: CASSPGAGLREKLFF. CDR3 nucleotide sequence: TGTGCCAGCAGCCCAGGGGCGGGGCTACGTGAAAAACTGTTTTTT.

This clonotype turned up a few times. The V call is TRBV5-1, the J call TRBJ2-5; D ambiguous. The CDR3 spans 18 residues. Looked up from germline, CDR1 is SGHRS and CDR2 is YFSETQ. Trimming stripped 1 base from V and 1 base from J, with 20 bases between. The DNA for the CDR3 is TGCGCCAGCAGCTTGAGGGTACTTCGAGGTGGGGTCCAAGAGACCCAGTACTTC. Its translation is CASSLRVLRGGVQETQYF.

The chain has TRBV20-1 and TRBJ1-1, with D unresolved. Germline V gives CDR1 DFQATT, CDR2 SNEGSKA (reference sequence). V lost 5 bases and J lost 0, with 7 bases in between. The CDR3 spans 12 residues. The CDR3 DNA sequence: TGCAGTGCTGAACTCTTGAACACTGAAGCTTTCTTT. Translated, it gives CSAELLNTEAFF.

The chain couples TRBV20-1 to TRBJ2-5; 11 bases align to TRBD2. CDR3 length: 15 amino acids. CDR1 is DFQATT and CDR2 is SNEGSKA in the germline V gene (reference sequence). The CDR3 nucleotides are TGCGGAGGAACTAGCGGGAGTTCCAACCAAGAGACCCAGTACTTC. This encodes CGGTSGSSNQETQYF.

V gene TRBV20-1 combines with J gene TRBJ2-5, with D perhaps TRBD1 or TRBD2 (6 bases each). The CDR3 has 11 amino acids. The germline gives CDR1 DFQATT, CDR2 SNEGSKA (reference sequence). Between the trimmed V and J ends, which lost 6 bases and 3 bases, there was a span of 8 bases. The CDR3 DNA reads as TGCAGTGCAGGGGGGAAAGAGACCCAGTACTTC. It specifies CSAGGKETQYF.

The chain carries TRBV5-1 and TRBJ2-3; TRBD2 matches 11 bases. V shed 3 bases, J shed 1 base, and the junction held 13 bases outside the gene matches. This CDR3 has 19 residues. In germline, CDR1 is SGHRS, CDR2 YFSETQ. In nucleotides, the CDR3 is TGCGCCAGCAGCTCCACCCTACAGGGACTAGCGGACGGCACAGATACGCAGTATTTT. This encodes CASSSTLQGLADGTDTQYF.

The chain couples TRBV12-3 or TRBV12-4 to TRBJ2-3, with 7 bases fitting TRBD2. There are 18 residues in the CDR3. Trimming cost V 8 bases and J 0 bases; bases outside gene matches: 17. For the CDR3, the DNA is TGTGCCAGCCAGAGAGGGATTAGGAGGCGGGGGAGCACAGATACGCAGTATTTT. Translating gives CASQRGIRRRGSTDTQYF.

This clonotype was seen a handful of times. V gene TRBV5-1 combines with J gene TRBJ2-7; no definite D call. V lost 2 bases and J 4 bases, leaving 19 bases between the germline ends. The germline V gene has CDR1 SGHRS and CDR2 YFSETQ. The CDR3 consists of 16 residues. The CDR3 spells CASSFVLRQSPYEQYF. The CDR3 DNA follows: TGCGCCAGCAGCTTTGTCTTGCGGCAGTCCCCGTACGAGCAGTACTTC.